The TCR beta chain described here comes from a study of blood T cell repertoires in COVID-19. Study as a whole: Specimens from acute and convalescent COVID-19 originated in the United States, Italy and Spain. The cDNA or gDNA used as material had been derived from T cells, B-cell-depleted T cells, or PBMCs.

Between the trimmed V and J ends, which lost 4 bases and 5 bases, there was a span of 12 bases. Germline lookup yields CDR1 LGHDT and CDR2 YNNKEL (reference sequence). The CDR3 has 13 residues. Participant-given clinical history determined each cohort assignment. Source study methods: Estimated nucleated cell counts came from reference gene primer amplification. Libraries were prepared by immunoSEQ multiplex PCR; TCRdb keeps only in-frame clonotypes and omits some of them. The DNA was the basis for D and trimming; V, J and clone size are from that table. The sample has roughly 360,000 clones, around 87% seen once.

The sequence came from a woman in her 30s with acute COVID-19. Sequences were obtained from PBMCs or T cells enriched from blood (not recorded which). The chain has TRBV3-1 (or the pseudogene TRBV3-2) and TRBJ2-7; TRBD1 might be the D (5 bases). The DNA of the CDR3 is TGTGCCAGCAGCCTCCCCCAGGGCAACGAGCAGTACTTC. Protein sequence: CASSLPQGNEQYF.